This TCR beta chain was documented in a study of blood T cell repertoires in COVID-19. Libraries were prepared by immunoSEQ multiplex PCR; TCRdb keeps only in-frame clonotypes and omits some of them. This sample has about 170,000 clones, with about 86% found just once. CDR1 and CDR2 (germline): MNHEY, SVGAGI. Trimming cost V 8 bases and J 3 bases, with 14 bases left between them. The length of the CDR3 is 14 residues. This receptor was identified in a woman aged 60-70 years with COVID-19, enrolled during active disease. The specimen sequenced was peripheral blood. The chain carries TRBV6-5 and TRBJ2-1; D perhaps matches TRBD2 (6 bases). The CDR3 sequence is CASARDLYYNEQFF. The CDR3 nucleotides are TGTGCCAGCGCCCGGGACTTGTACTACAATGAGCAGTTCTTC.